This T cell receptor beta chain is drawn from a study of T-cell memory formation after mild COVID-19. The study's findings and limits: Within pre-infection memory, some responding clones were found, suggesting cross-reactive memory joined.

There are a few counts of this clonotype. The antigen is not known. TCRdb independently ran MiXCR on the 5' RACE reads; one entry per CDR3 protein. The sample yields around 83,000 distinct CDR3 sequences, around 27% seen once. This CDR3 is 13 amino acids long. Trimming left V 8 bases short and J 3 bases short, with 14 bases between. The V gene's germline CDR1 is MNHEY and CDR2 SMNVEV (reference sequence). Sequences were obtained from PBMCs or a T cell subset sorted from them (not recorded which). This chain connects TRBV27 to TRBJ2-7, with D unresolved. This clonotype was sampled from a man between 18 and 35 years old who had mild COVID-19 (a few samples of this study predate the infection). Cell type and time point are not known. The CDR3 DNA reads TGTGCCAGCTCCCGATGGCCGGTCTACGAGCAGTACTTC. This gives the protein CASSRWPVYEQYF.